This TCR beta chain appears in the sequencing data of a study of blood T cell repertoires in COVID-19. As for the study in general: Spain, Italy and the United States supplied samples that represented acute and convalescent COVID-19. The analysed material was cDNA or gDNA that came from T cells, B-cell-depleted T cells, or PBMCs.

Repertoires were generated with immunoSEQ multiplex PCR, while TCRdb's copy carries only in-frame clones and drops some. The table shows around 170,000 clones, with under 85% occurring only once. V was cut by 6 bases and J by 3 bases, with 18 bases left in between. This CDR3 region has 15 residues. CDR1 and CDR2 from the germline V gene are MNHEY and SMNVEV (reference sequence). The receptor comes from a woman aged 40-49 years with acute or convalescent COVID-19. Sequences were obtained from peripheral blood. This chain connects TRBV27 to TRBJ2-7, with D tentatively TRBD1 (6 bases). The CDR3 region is CASSLTGTLDYEQYF. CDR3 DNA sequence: TGTGCCAGCAGCCTGACAGGTACTCTAGACTACGAGCAGTACTTC.